The 22 T cell receptor beta chains presented below share a single source sample, sequenced in a study of blood T cell repertoires in COVID-19. Data came from immunoSEQ multiplex PCR; TCRdb stores just in-frame clones and leaves some out. Altogether about 250,000 clones are present, around 88% being singletons, with the ten largest covering just under 6.5%. Sequencing used peripheral blood. These receptors were taken from a woman aged 30 to 39 with COVID-19, enrolled during active disease.

This clone has just a few counts. This chain links TRBV6-4 with TRBJ2-3, with 7 bases fitting TRBD2. The trim removed 4 bases at V and 5 bases at J, leaving 3 bases unmatched. CDR3 length: 13 amino acids. From germline, CDR1 is MRHNA and CDR2 SNTAGT. CDR3 in DNA: TGTGCCAGCAGTGTTGGGGGGGGAGATACGCAGTATTTT. Its protein product is CASSVGGGDTQYF.

The rearrangement uses TRBV28 and TRBJ2-5; perhaps TRBD2 as D (6 bases). Deletions cut 5 bases from V and 0 bases from J, with 19 bases between. The CDR3 runs to 17 residues. Germline V gene lookup returns CDR1 MDHEN and CDR2 SYDVKM. The CDR3 sequence: CASSLLYGGRDQETQYF. The DNA for the CDR3 is TGTGCCAGCAGTCTGTTGTATGGAGGGCGGGACCAAGAGACCCAGTACTTC.

The chain combines TRBV6-2 or TRBV6-3 with TRBJ2-1; tentative D call: TRBD2 (7 bases). Germline CDR1 is MNHEY and CDR2 is SVGEGT. The CDR3 runs 15 residues. The V end lost 4 bases, the J end lost 10 bases, and 20 bases lay between the germline ends. The DNA of the CDR3 is TGTGCCAGCAGTTCCCAGGGGCTAGCGGAGAGGGAGCAGTTCTTC. This gives the protein CASSSQGLAEREQFF.

The CDR3 region has the DNA TGTGCCAGCAGCAGAGACCTAGCGCCAACCTACAATGAGCAGTTCTTC. Translating gives CASSRDLAPTYNEQFF. This chain connects TRBV6-2 or TRBV6-3 to TRBJ2-1; TRBD2 is a possible D gene (6 bases). The CDR3 is 16 amino acids. Germline lookup yields CDR1 MNHEY and CDR2 SVGEGT. Trimming shortened V by 6 bases and J by 2 bases, and 17 bases separated the two germline ends.

This sequence joins TRBV6-1 and TRBJ2-7; D perhaps matches TRBD2 (6 bases). The CDR3 consists of 16 residues. V shed 2 bases and J shed 6 bases, with 20 bases lying between them. The germline V gene has CDR1 MNHNS and CDR2 SASEGT. CDR3 coding DNA: TGTGCCAGCAGTGAACCCGCGGGACTTCCCCCGTCCGAGCAGTACGTC. Translating gives CASSEPAGLPPSEQYV.

V usage is TRBV9 and J usage is TRBJ2-1, with unresolved D. V was shortened by 2 bases and J by 3 bases, with 6 bases between the two germline ends. Germline-derived CDR1 and CDR2 are SGDLS and YYNGEE. The CDR3 loop spans 13 amino acids. CDR3 amino acids: CASSVGSYNEQFF. As DNA, the CDR3 is TGTGCCAGCAGCGTGGGCAGCTACAATGAGCAGTTCTTC.

The chain carries TRBV5-6 and TRBJ2-2; D ambiguous. The CDR3 length is 12 residues. Germline V CDR1 and CDR2: SGHDT, YYEEEE. Trimming took off 2 bases at V and 6 bases at J, with 5 bases between the two ends. Here the CDR3 DNA reads TGTGCCAGCAGCTTTTCTTCCGGGGAGCTGTTTTTT. It is translated as CASSFSSGELFF.

This chain connects TRBV11-2 to TRBJ2-7, with 7 bases that match TRBD2. This CDR3 contains 14 residues. The junction had 11 bases not matched to a gene; V was cut back by 6 bases and J by 6 bases. Germline-derived CDR1 and CDR2 are SGHAT and FQNNGV. The CDR3 spells CASSPTSVSGEQYF. CDR3 in DNA: TGTGCCAGCAGTCCTACTAGCGTATCTGGCGAGCAGTACTTC.

J is TRBJ2-2 and V is TRBV10-3, with 7 nucleotides matching TRBD1. V shed 3 bases and J 7 bases; nucleotides not matched to a gene: 11. Germline CDR1 and CDR2: ENHRY and SYGVKD. This CDR3 is built from 16 residues. The CDR3 nucleotides read TGTGCCATCAGTGACCCCACGACAGGGAGTGGCGGGGAGCTGTTTTTT. This gives the protein CAISDPTTGSGGELFF.

The chain couples TRBV18 to TRBJ2-2; D ambiguous. The CDR3 covers 13 residues. Between the trimmed V and J ends, which lost 2 bases and 4 bases, there was a span of 5 bases. Germline loops: CDR1 KGHSH, CDR2 LQKENI. CDR3 sequence (DNA): TGTGCCAGCTCACCAAAGCTCACCGGGGAGCTGTTTTTT. It translates to CASSPKLTGELFF.

A single count supports this clone. The chain carries TRBV11-3 and TRBJ2-3; TRBD2 is a possible D gene (5 bases). Germline CDR1 is SGHNT and CDR2 is YENEEA. V gave up 5 bases and J gave up 0 bases, with 12 bases separating them. The CDR3 extends over 15 amino acids. In nucleotides, the CDR3 is TGTGCCAGCAGCCCGGGATATACTAGCACAGATACGCAGTATTTT. Translation gives CASSPGYTSTDTQYF.

The J gene is TRBJ1-1, the V gene TRBV27; 7 nucleotides align to TRBD1. The J segment lost 0 bases and the V segment lost 2 bases, leaving 3 bases of the junction unmatched. The CDR3 is 15 residues long. The germline gives CDR1 MNHEY, CDR2 SMNVEV (reference sequence). DNA for the CDR3: TGTGCCAGCAGTTTAACAGGGGCGATGAACACTGAAGCTTTCTTT. As protein: CASSLTGAMNTEAFF.

The chain is built from TRBV3-1 (or the pseudogene TRBV3-2) and TRBJ2-1, with a tentative D call TRBD1 (6 bases). V was trimmed by 2 bases and J by 7 bases, leaving 12 bases between them. The CDR3 sequence is 14 residues long. Germline CDR1 LGHDT, CDR2 YNNKEL (reference sequence). As DNA, the CDR3 is TGTGCCAGCAGCCAACCCCAGGGGCGGAATGAGCAGTTCTTC. Its protein is CASSQPQGRNEQFF.

In this sample, this clone turned up once. The genes are TRBV7-6 and TRBJ2-5; the match to TRBD2 covers 11 bases. Germline assignment: CDR1 SGHVS and CDR2 FNYEAQ. J gave up 0 bases and V 4 bases, and 13 bases lay outside the gene matches. CDR3 length equals 19 residues. The CDR3 here is CASSSPFGWTSGYQETQYF. CDR3 nucleotides: TGTGCCAGCAGCTCCCCCTTCGGTTGGACTAGCGGGTACCAAGAGACCCAGTACTTC.

The chain carries TRBV12-5 and TRBJ1-2; D ambiguous. The germline gives CDR1 LGHNT, CDR2 FRNRAP. This CDR3 spans 13 amino acids. Between the trimmed V and J ends, which lost 0 bases and 5 bases, there was a span of 7 bases. CDR3 in DNA: TGTGCTAGTGGTTTGGTAGCATCTTATGGCTACACCTTC. This sequence encodes CASGLVASYGYTF.

For this clone: One end of the junction varies from germline; a read error may be responsible. The chain uses TRBV7-7 and TRBJ2-5, with a possible D match to TRBD2 (6 bases). This CDR3 is built from 13 residues. Per germline, CDR1 SSHAT and CDR2 FNYEAQ (reference sequence). For the CDR3, the DNA is TGTGCTAGCAGCAAGGAGGGCTCAGAGACCCAGTACTTC. Its protein product is CASSKEGSETQYF.

The genes are TRBV11-1 and TRBJ1-4; no firm D call. The germline CDR1 and CDR2 sequences are SGHAT and FQDESV (reference sequence). CDR3 length: 15 amino acids. V lost 4 bases, J lost 5 bases, and 14 bases lay in between. The CDR3 is CASSWAWARNEKLFF. CDR3 in DNA: TGTGCCAGCAGCTGGGCTTGGGCAAGGAATGAAAAACTGTTTTTT.

This clone was seen just once. This chain uses TRBV9 with TRBJ2-5; the match to TRBD2 covers 7 bases. CDR1 is SGDLS and CDR2 is YYNGEE in the germline V gene. The CDR3 loop spans 15 amino acids. J gave up 5 bases and V 2 bases, and 9 bases lay outside the gene matches. The DNA for the CDR3 is TGTGCCAGCAGCGTTGGAGGGAGGGTGTTGGAGACCCAGTACTTC. Translation: CASSVGGRVLETQYF.

This clone came up once. This chain joins TRBV2 and TRBJ1-5; D possibly corresponds to TRBD1 (6 bases). V lost 4 bases, J lost 7 bases, and 11 bases lay in between. Germline-derived CDR1 and CDR2 are SNHLY and FYNNEI. This CDR3 region has 13 residues. CDR3 nucleotides: TGTGCCAGCAGTGCAGGGGCCCCCCAGCCCCAGCATTTT. This translates into CASSAGAPQPQHF.

This chain connects TRBV11-3 to TRBJ1-1; D is unresolved. Germline V lookup: CDR1 SGHNT, CDR2 YENEEA. CDR3 length: 14 residues. The V end was cut by 6 bases, the J end by 3 bases, with 14 bases between. The CDR3 coding sequence is TGTGCCAGCAGTCTAAACGGAGCGGACACTGAAGCTTTCTTT. Translation gives CASSLNGADTEAFF.

J is TRBJ1-4 and V is TRBV2; D not certain. The germline gives CDR1 SNHLY, CDR2 FYNNEI. Trimming took 10 bases from V and 2 from J, leaving 20 bases between them. This CDR3 contains 16 residues. The CDR3 DNA sequence: TGTGCCATCCCCAGAGGCGAAACATCGACTAATGAAAAACTGTTTTTT. Protein product: CAIPRGETSTNEKLFF.

V and J are TRBV6-5 and TRBJ2-7; 7 positions agree with TRBD1. The CDR3 runs 14 residues. Trimming removed 6 bases from V and 2 bases from J; junction bases left unmatched: 7. Germline V gene data show CDR1 as MNHEY and CDR2 as SVGAGI. The CDR3 reads CASRTGTATYEQYF. The CDR3 nucleotides are TGTGCCAGCAGAACCGGGACAGCCACCTACGAGCAGTACTTC.